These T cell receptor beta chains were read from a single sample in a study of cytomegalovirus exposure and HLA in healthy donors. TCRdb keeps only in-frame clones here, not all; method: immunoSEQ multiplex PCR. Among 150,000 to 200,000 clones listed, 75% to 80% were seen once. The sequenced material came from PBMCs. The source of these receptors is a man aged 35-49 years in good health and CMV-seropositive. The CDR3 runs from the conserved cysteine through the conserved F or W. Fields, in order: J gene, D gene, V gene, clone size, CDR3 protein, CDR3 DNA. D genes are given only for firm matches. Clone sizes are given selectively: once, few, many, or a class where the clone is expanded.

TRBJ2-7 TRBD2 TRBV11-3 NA CASRYRGGAYEQYF TGTGCCAGCAGGTATCGGGGGGGGGCCTACGAGCAGTACTTC
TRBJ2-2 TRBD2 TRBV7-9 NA CASSPVGGRPNTGELFF TGTGCCAGCAGCCCCGTGGGCGGGAGGCCAAACACCGGGGAGCTGTTTTTT
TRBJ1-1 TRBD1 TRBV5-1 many CASSLSGTGTEAFF TGCGCCAGCAGCTTGTCCGGGACAGGGACTGAAGCTTTCTTT
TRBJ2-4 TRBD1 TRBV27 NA CASSPRTGGNSQYF TGTGCCAGCAGTCCGAGGACAGGGGGAAACAGTCAGTACTTC
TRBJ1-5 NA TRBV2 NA CASRGTPISNQPQHF TGTGCCAGCAGAGGGACTCCCATTAGCAATCAGCCCCAGCATTTT
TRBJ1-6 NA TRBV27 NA CASSIPGQSSSPLHF TGTGCCAGCAGTATACCGGGACAATCCTCTTCACCCCTCCACTTT
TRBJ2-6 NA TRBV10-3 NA CAISESGGTGANVLTF TGTGCCATCAGTGAGTCGGGGGGTACTGGGGCCAACGTCCTGACTTTC
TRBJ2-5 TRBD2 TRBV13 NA CASSLRLAGQETQYF TGTGCCAGCAGCCTTAGACTAGCGGGACAAGAGACCCAGTACTTC
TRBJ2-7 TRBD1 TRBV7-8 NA CASSLGDSGEQYF TGTGCCAGCAGCTTAGGGGACAGCGGCGAGCAGTACTTC
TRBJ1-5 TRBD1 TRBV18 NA CASSPTADRDGPQHF TGTGCCAGCTCACCCACCGCCGACAGGGATGGGCCCCAGCATTTT
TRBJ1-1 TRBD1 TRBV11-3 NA CASSLDRSRTEAFF TGTGCCAGCAGCTTGGACAGGTCGAGAACTGAAGCTTTCTTT
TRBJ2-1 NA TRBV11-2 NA CASSGTGAYNEQFF TGTGCCAGCAGCGGCACCGGGGCCTACAATGAGCAGTTCTTC
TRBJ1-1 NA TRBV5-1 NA CASRASQGSFTEAFF TGCGCCAGCAGGGCGTCCCAGGGGTCATTCACTGAAGCTTTCTTT
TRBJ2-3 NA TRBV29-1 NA CSVDPTADTQYF TGCAGCGTGGACCCGACAGCAGATACGCAGTATTTT
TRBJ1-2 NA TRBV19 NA CASSIAGDSRGGYTF TGTGCCAGTAGTATAGCTGGGGACTCTAGAGGAGGCTACACCTTC
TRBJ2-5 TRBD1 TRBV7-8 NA CASSLADREQETQYF TGTGCCAGCAGCTTAGCGGACAGGGAGCAAGAGACCCAGTACTTC
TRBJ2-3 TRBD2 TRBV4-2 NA CASSQMTSGRGDTQYF TGTGCCAGCAGCCAAATGACTAGCGGAAGGGGGGATACGCAGTATTTT
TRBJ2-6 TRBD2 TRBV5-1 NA CASSRAVAGSSGANGLTF TGCGCCAGCAGTCGAGCGGTAGCGGGGTCCTCTGGGGCCAACGGCCTGACTTTC
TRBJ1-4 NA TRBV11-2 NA CASTKTGVREKLFF TGTGCCAGCACGAAGACAGGAGTCAGAGAAAAACTGTTTTTT
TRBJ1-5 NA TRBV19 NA CASSIDPAGNQPQHF TGTGCCAGTAGTATTGACCCCGCGGGCAATCAGCCCCAGCATTTT
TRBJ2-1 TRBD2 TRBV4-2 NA CASSQVGLAGGNVGEQFF TGTGCCAGCAGCCAAGTGGGGCTAGCGGGAGGGAATGTGGGTGAGCAGTTCTTC
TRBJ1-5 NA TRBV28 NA CATFNRNRRGQPQHF TGTGCCACCTTTAACAGGAACAGGAGGGGTCAGCCCCAGCATTTT
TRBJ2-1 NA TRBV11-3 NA CASSLEGAGRGNEQFF TGTGCCAGCAGCTTAGAGGGGGCAGGTCGGGGCAATGAGCAGTTCTTC
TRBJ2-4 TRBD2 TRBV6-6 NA CASSSGLASIQYF TGTGCCAGCAGTTCGGGACTAGCTAGCATTCAGTACTTC
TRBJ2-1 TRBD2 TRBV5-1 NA CASSFRAGGPLGEQFF TGCGCCAGCAGCTTTAGAGCGGGAGGGCCCCTGGGGGAGCAGTTCTTC
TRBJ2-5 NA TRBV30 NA CAWSVGEETQYF TGTGCCTGGAGTGTTGGAGAGGAGACCCAGTACTTC
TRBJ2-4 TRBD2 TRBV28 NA CASSFEPGLAASYSQYF TGTGCCAGCAGTTTCGAACCGGGACTAGCAGCCTCGTACAGTCAGTACTTC
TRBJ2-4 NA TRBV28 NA CASRGGGVAKNIQYF TGTGCCAGCAGGGGAGGGGGTGTTGCCAAAAACATTCAGTACTTC
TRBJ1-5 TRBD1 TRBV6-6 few CASSYAGGGQPQHF TGTGCCAGCAGTTACGCAGGGGGAGGACAGCCCCAGCATTTT
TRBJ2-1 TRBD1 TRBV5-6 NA CASSFDRTGRNEQFF TGTGCCAGCAGCTTTGATAGGACAGGAAGGAATGAGCAGTTCTTC
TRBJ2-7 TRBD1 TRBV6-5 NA CASSPGTGSSYEQYF TGTGCCAGCAGTCCCGGGACAGGGAGCTCCTACGAGCAGTACTTC
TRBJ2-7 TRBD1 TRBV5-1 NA CASSSSGQDTYEQYF TGCGCCAGCAGCTCGTCGGGACAGGACACCTACGAGCAGTACTTC